This TCR beta chain came from a study of a mutant IDH1 vaccine in newly diagnosed glioma. Study overall: Vaccine administration was initiated 4-6 weeks following radiotherapy alone, or with temozolomide cycles. The study held visit V12 at week 35 and visit V13 at week 47.

The protocol was immunoSEQ multiplex PCR, while the TCRdb copy is restricted to in-frame clones and leaves out a portion. The table records over 50,000 clones, 76% of them present only once. As to time point: week 47, end of study. Alongside topical imiquimod, each dose of vaccine comprised 300 ug of mutant IDH1 20-mer peptide. CDR1 and CDR2 (germline): SNHLY, FYNNEI. This CDR3 spans 15 amino acids. About this clone itself: Its antigen is not known.

The starting material was PBMCs, obtained from a glioma patient whose treatment included an IDH1 peptide vaccine. The rearrangement links TRBV2 to TRBJ2-1, with a weak D call TRBD2 (6 bases). This TCR derives from a middle-aged woman with glioma. Some clones in this sample may be carry-over from other donors' samples. DNA of the CDR3: TGTGGGACTGGGCTGGTGGGGGGACCCTACAATGAGCAGTTCTTC. It specifies CGTGLVGGPYNEQFF.